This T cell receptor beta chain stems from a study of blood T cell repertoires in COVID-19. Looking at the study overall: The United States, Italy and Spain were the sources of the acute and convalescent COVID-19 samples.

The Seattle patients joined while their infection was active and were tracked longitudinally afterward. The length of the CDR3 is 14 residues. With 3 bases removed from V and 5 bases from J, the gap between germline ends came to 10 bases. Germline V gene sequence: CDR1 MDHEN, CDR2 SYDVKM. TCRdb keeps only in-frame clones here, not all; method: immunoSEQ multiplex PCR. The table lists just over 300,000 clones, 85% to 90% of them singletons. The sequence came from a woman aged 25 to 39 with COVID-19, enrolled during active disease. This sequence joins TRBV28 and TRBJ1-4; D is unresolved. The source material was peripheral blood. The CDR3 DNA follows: TGTGCCAGCAGTTTCTACCCCCGGAATGAAAAACTGTTTTTT. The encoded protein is CASSFYPRNEKLFF.